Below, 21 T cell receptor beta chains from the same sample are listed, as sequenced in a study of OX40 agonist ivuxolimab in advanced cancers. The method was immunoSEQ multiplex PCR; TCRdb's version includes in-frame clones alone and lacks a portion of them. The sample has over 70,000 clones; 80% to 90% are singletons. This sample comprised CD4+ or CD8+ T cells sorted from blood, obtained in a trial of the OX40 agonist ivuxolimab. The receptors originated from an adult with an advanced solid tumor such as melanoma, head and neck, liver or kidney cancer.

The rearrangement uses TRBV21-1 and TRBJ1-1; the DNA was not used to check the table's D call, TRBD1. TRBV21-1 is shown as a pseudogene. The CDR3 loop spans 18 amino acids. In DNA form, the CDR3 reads TGTGCCAGCAGCGTCCTTAAGGGGCTGGAAATGGTGAACACTGAAGCTTTCTTT. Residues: CASSVLKGLEMVNTEAFF.

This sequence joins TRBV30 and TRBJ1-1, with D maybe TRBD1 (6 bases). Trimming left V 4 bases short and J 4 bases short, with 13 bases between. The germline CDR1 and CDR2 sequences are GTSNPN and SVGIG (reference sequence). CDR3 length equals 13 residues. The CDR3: CAWNSEGGTEAFF. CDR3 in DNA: TGTGCCTGGAATTCGGAAGGGGGCACTGAAGCTTTCTTT.

The CDR3 DNA reads as TGCGCCAGCAGTGACCCCACAGGGAACTACGAGCAGTACTTC. This encodes CASSDPTGNYEQYF. The chain is built from TRBV10-1 and TRBJ2-7; D possibly corresponds to TRBD1 (6 bases). Germline V gene sequence: CDR1 WNHNN, CDR2 SYGVQD (reference sequence). V lost 3 bases, J lost 3 bases, and 12 bases lay in between. The CDR3 has 14 residues.

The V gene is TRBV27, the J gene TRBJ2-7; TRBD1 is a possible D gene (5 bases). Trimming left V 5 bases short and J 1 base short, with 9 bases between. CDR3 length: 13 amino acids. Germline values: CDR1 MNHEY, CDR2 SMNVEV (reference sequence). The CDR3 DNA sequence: TGTGCCAGCAGTCCCAGGACATCCTACGAGCAGTACTTC. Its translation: CASSPRTSYEQYF.

Written as DNA, the CDR3 is TGTGCCACCCGACCGGACAGGGGAGCTTCTAACTATGGCTACACCTTC. This sequence encodes CATRPDRGASNYGYTF. This chain links TRBV15 with TRBJ1-2; 9 positions agree with TRBD1. Trimming at V came to 8 bases and at J to 0 bases, leaving 10 bases not matched to a gene. The CDR3 is 16 amino acids. Germline CDR1 and CDR2: LNHNV and YYDKDF (reference sequence).

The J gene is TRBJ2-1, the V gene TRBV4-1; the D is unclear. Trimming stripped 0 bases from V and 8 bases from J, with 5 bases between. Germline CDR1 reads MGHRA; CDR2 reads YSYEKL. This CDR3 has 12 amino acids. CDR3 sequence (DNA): TGCGCCAGCAGCCAAGATGCCTATGAGCAGTTCTTC. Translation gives CASSQDAYEQFF.

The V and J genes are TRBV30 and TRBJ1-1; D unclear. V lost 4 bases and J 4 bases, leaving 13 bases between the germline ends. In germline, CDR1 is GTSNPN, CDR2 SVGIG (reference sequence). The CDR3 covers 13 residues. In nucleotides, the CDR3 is TGTGCCTGGACGGTCCTGGGAACCACTGAAGCTTTCTTT. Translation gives CAWTVLGTTEAFF.

CDR3 sequence (DNA): TGTGCCAGCAGCCATCTCCGGGCAGGTAGCTCCTACAATGAGCAGTTCTTC. As protein: CASSHLRAGSSYNEQFF. The V gene is TRBV14, the J gene TRBJ2-1, with D uncertain. V shed 3 bases and J shed 0 bases, with 15 bases lying between them. This CDR3 is built from 17 residues. Looked up from germline, CDR1 is SGHDN and CDR2 is FVKESK.

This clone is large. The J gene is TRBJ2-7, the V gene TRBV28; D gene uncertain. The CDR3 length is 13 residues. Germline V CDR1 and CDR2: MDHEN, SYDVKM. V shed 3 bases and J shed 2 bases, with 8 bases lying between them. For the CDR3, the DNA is TGTGCCAGCAGTTTTTTGCGGACCTACGAGCAGTACTTC. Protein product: CASSFLRTYEQYF.

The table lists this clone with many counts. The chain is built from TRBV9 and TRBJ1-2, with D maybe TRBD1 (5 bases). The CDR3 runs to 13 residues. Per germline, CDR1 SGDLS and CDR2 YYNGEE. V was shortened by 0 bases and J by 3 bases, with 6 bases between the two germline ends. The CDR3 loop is CASSVAGDYGYTF. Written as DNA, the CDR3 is TGTGCCAGCAGCGTAGCGGGGGACTATGGCTACACCTTC.

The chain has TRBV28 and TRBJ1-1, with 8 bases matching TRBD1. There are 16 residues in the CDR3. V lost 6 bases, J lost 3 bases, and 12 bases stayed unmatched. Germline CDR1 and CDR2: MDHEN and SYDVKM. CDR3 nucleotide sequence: TGTGCCAGCAGCTGGGGGCTGACAGGGGTGGACACTGAAGCTTTCTTT. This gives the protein CASSWGLTGVDTEAFF.

The CDR3 reads CASSYERRIRELFF. The CDR3 nucleotides read TGTGCCAGCAGCTATGAACGCCGAATCCGGGAGCTGTTTTTT. The rearrangement links TRBV7-9 to TRBJ2-2; D ambiguous. Trimming removed 4 bases from V and 9 bases from J, with 15 bases in between. CDR3 length: 14 amino acids. Per germline, CDR1 SEHNR and CDR2 FQNEAQ (reference sequence).

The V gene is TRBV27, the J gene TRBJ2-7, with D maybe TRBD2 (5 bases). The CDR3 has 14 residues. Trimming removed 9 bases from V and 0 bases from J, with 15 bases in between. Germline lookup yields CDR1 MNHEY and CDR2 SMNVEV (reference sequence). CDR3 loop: CASRKHGGSYEQYF. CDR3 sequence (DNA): TGTGCCAGTCGGAAACACGGAGGCTCCTACGAGCAGTACTTC.

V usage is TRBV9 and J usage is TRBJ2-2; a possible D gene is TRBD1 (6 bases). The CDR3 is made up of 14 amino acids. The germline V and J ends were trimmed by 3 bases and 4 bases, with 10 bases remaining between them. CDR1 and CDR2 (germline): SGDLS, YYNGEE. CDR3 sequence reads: CASSEDRFTGELFF. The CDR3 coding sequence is TGTGCCAGCAGCGAGGACAGATTCACCGGGGAGCTGTTTTTT.

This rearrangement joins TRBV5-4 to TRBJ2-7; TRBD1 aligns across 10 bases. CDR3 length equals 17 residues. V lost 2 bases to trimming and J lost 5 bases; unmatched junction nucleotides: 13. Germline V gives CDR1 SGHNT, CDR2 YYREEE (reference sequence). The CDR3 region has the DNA TGTGCCAGCAGCTTCCTGGGCCGGGACAGGGGTATAGACGAGCAGTACTTC. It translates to CASSFLGRDRGIDEQYF.

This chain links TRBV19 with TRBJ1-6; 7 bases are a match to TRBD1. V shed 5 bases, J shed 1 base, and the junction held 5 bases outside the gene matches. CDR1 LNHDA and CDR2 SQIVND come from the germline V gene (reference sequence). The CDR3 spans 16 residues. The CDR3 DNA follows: TGTGCCAGTAGTCAAGGGGGCAGGTCCTATAATTCACCCCTCCACTTT. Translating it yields CASSQGGRSYNSPLHF.

In DNA, the CDR3 is TGTGCCAGCAGTTACTTCGGGAGTTCCTACGAGCAGTACTTC. The encoded protein is CASSYFGSSYEQYF. This rearrangement joins TRBV28 to TRBJ2-7, with D tentatively TRBD2 (6 bases). Trimming took 4 bases from V and 1 from J, leaving 11 bases between them. This CDR3 is 14 amino acids long. Germline V CDR1 and CDR2: MDHEN, SYDVKM.

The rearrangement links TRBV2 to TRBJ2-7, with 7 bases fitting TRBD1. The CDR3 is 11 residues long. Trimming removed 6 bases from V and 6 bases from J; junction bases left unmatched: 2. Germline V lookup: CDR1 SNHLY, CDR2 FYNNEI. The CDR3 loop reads CASRGTAEQYF. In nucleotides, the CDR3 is TGTGCCAGCAGGGGGACAGCCGAGCAGTACTTC. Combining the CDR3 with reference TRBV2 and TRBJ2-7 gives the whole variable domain EPEVTQTPSHQVTQMGQEVILRCVPISNHLYFYWYRQILGQKVEFLVSFYNNEISEKSEIFDDQFSVERPDGSNFTLKIRSTKLEDSAMYFCASRGTAEQYFGPGTRLTVT.

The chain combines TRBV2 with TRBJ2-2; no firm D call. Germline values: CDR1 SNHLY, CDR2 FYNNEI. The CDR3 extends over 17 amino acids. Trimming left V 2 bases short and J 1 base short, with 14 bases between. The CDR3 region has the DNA TGTGCCAGCAGTGAAAGGGCAAGACACGGGAACACCGGGGAGCTGTTTTTT. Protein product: CASSERARHGNTGELFF. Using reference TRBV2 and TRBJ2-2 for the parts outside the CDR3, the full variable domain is EPEVTQTPSHQVTQMGQEVILRCVPISNHLYFYWYRQILGQKVEFLVSFYNNEISEKSEIFDDQFSVERPDGSNFTLKIRSTKLEDSAMYFCASSERARHGNTGELFFGEGSRLTVL.

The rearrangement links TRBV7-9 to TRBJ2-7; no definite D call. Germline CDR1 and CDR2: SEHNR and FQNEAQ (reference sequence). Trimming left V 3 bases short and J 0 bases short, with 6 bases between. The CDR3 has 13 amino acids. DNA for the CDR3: TGTGCCAGCAGCTTGGCCGGCTCCTACGAGCAGTACTTC. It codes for CASSLAGSYEQYF. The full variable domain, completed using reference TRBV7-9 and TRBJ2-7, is DTGVSQNPRHKITKRGQNVTFRCDPISEHNRLYWYRQTLGQGPEFLTYFQNEAQLEKSRLLSDRFSAERPKGSFSTLEIQRTEQGDSAMYLCASSLAGSYEQYFGPGTRLTVT.

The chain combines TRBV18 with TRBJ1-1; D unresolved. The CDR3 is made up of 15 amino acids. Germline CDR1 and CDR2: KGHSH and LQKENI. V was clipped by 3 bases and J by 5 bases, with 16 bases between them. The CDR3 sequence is CASSPLNTEVTEAFF. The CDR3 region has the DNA TGTGCCAGCTCACCCCTGAACACTGAGGTTACTGAAGCTTTCTTT.